This T cell receptor (beta chain) appears in the sequencing data of a study of blood T cell repertoires in COVID-19. Study summary: The United States, Italy and Spain supplied acute and convalescent COVID-19 samples. From T cells, B-cell-depleted T cells, or PBMCs came the material, which was cDNA or gDNA.

Original data processing: Counts of nucleated cells, estimated from reference gene primer amplification, were obtained. Produced via immunoSEQ multiplex PCR; TCRdb's table is partial and in-frame only. V and J calls and clone size are given by that table; D and trimming were obtained from the DNA. Of roughly 150,000 clones in the sample, 75% to 85% are singletons; the top ten hold just over 9.5%. Per the germline V gene, CDR1 is SGHRS and CDR2 is YFSETQ. Trimming took off 1 base at V and 5 bases at J, with 9 bases between the two ends. This CDR3 comprises 14 residues. The chain uses TRBV5-1 and TRBJ2-2; D unclear. Source material: peripheral blood. The sequence derives from a woman between 45 and 65 years old with acute or convalescent COVID-19. Here the CDR3 DNA reads TGCGCCAGCAGCTTGTGGCGGAGTACCGGGGAGCTGTTTTTT. Translated, it gives CASSLWRSTGELFF.